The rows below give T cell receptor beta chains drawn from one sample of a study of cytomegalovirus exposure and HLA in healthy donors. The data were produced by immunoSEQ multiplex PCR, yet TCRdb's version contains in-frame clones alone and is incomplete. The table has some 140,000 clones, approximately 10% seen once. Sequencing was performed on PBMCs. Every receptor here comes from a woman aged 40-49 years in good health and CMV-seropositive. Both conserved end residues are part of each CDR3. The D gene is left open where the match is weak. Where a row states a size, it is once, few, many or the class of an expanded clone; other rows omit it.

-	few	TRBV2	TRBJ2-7	TGTGCCAGCAGGGTCGGGTTCTACGAGCAGTACTTC	CASRVGFYEQYF
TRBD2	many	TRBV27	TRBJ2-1	TGTGCCAGCAGCCAAACGGGACTAGTCTACAATGAGCAGTTCTTC	CASSQTGLVYNEQFF
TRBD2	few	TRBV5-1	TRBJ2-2	TGCGCCAGCAGCTTGAGTTCGGGGGGAGGAAACACCGGGGAGCTGTTTTTT	CASSLSSGGGNTGELFF
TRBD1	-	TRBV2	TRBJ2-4	TGTGCCAGCCAAAGCACAGGGGTTCTGAACATTCAGTACTTC	CASQSTGVLNIQYF
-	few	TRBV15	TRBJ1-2	TGTGCCACCAGCAGAGATTATACAGCCCCTCGGTATGGCTACACCTTC	CATSRDYTAPRYGYTF
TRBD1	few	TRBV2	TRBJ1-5	TGTGCCAGCAGCGAAACAGGGGGCTGGGGTAGCAATCAGCCCCAGCATTTT	CASSETGGWGSNQPQHF
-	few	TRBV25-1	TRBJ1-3	TGTGCCAGCAGTGAAGTGTTCCCCGACACCATATATTTT	CASSEVFPDTIYF
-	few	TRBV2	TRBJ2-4	TGTGCCAGCAGTGACGAAAGGGAGAGCATTCAGTACTTC	CASSDERESIQYF
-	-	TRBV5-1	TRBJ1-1	TGCGCCAGCAGCTCGCACAGGGCCACGATATCGGTGAACACTGAAGCTTTCTTT	CASSSHRATISVNTEAFF
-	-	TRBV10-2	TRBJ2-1	TGCGCCAGCAGCCCCCGGTCCCCCTCCTACAATGAGCAGTTCTTC	CASSPRSPSYNEQFF
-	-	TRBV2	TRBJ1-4	TGTGCCAGCAGTGATTTGACAGTTTCTAATGAAAAACTGTTTTTT	CASSDLTVSNEKLFF
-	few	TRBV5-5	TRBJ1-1	TGTGCCAGCAGCGCGGAGGTAATCCAATCCACTGAAGCTTCCTTT	CASSAEVIQSTEASF
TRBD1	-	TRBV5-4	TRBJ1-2	TGTGCCAGCAGCTGGGGACAGGTAGACTATGGCTACACCTTC	CASSWGQVDYGYTF
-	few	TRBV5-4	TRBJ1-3	TGTGCCAGCAGTCAAGAACTCTCTGGAAACACCATATATTTT	CASSQELSGNTIYF
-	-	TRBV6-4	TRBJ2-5	TGTGCCGGTAGGACAAAAGAGACCCAGTACTTC	CAGRTKETQYF
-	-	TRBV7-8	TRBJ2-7	TGTGCCAGCAGCTTAGTAAGCCAGGGCTCCTACGAGCAGTACTTC	CASSLVSQGSYEQYF
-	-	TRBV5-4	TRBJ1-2	TGTGCCAGCAACATTGGGCAGGGGAGATCTGGCTACACCTTC	CASNIGQGRSGYTF
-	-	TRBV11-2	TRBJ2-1	TGTGCCAGCAGCCCCCAGGAAGGCTACAATGAGCAGTTCTTC	CASSPQEGYNEQFF
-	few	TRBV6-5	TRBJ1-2	TGTGCCAGCTCCATGACTGCTAACTATGGCTACACCTTC	CASSMTANYGYTF
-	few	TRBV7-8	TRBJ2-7	TGTGCCAGCAGCTTAGCCTCTTGGGACTCAGCCTACGAGCAGTACTTC	CASSLASWDSAYEQYF
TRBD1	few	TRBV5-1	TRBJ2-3	TGCGCCAGCAGCTTGGGGACAGGGGGCGCAGATACGCAGTATTTT	CASSLGTGGADTQYF
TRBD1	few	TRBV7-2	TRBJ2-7	TGTGCCAGCAGCCAGGGACAGGGGGGATACGAGCAGTACTTC	CASSQGQGGYEQYF
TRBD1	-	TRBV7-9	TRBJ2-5	TGTGCCAGCAGCTCCCCGGACAGGGGGCCCGAGACCCAGTACTTC	CASSSPDRGPETQYF
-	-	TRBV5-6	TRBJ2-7	TGTGCCAGCAGCTTTGCCAGCGAGCAGTACTTC	CASSFASEQYF
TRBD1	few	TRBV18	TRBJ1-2	TGTGCCAGCTCGGTAGGGACAGGGGGCGCGCACTATGGCTACACCTTC	CASSVGTGGAHYGYTF
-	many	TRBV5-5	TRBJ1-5	TGTGCCAGCAGCTCGGGGTATTTAAATCAGCCCCAGCATTTT	CASSSGYLNQPQHF
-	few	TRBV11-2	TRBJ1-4	TGTGCCAGCAGCCTAAGGATCGTGGGGCGGACACGGGGGAATGAAAAACTGTTTTTT	CASSLRIVGRTRGNEKLFF
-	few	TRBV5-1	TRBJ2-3	TGCGCCAGCCGGTTCACAGATACGCAGTATTTT	CASRFTDTQYF
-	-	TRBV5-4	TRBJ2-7	TGTGCCAGCAGCTTAGACAGGAGGATCGGCGAGCAGTACTTC	CASSLDRRIGEQYF
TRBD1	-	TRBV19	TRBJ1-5	TGTGCCAGTAGTATTCGGGGACAGGGAACTTATAGCAATCAGCCCCAGCATTTT	CASSIRGQGTYSNQPQHF
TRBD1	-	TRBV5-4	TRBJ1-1	TGTGCCAGCAGCTTGATGAGACAGGGTAGGACTGAAGCTTTCTTT	CASSLMRQGRTEAFF
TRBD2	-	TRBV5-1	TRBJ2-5	TGCGCCAGCAGCTCCGGGACTAGCGGAGCGGAGACCCAGTACTTC	CASSSGTSGAETQYF
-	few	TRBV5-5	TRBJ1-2	TGTGCCAGCAGCTTGGCAGGGGACCTCTATGGCTACACCTTC	CASSLAGDLYGYTF
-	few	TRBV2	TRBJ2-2	TGTGCCAGCGCAATCCCTGCCGGGTCCTCTGCCGGGGAGCTGTTTTTT	CASAIPAGSSAGELFF
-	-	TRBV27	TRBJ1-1	TGTGCCAGCAGCCTACAGGGCCGGTACACTGAAGCTTTCTTT	CASSLQGRYTEAFF
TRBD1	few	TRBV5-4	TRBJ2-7	TGTGCCAGCAGCTCGGGACAGGGGAAGACCTACGAGCAGTACTTC	CASSSGQGKTYEQYF
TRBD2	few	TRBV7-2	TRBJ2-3	TGTGCCAGCAGCGTGGGACTAGCGGGGGGAAACACAGATACGCAGTATTTT	CASSVGLAGGNTDTQYF
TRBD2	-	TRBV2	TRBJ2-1	TGTGCCAGCAGCCTGGGGAGCGGGGGGGTAGGGAATGAGCAGTTCTTC	CASSLGSGGVGNEQFF
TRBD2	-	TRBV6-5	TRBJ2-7	TGTGCCAGCAGTTACTCCAGCGGGGGTAGCTACGAGCAGTACTTC	CASSYSSGGSYEQYF